These T cell receptor beta chains were read from a single sample in a study of cytomegalovirus exposure and HLA in healthy donors. TCRdb keeps only in-frame clones here, not all; method: immunoSEQ multiplex PCR. This sample carries about 84,000 clones, more than 50% of them seen once, and the ten largest clones take about 15%. The sequenced material came from PBMCs. The origin of the receptors is a woman in her 40s in good health and CMV-seropositive. The CDR3 runs from the conserved cysteine through the conserved F or W. A D gene is named only where the DNA matches it firmly. The size of a clone is reported for some rows only, either as once, few or many, or as a class for expanded clones.

15	.	TRBV7-9	TRBJ1-3	.	TGTGCCAGCAGCTTAGCGCGTGACTCTGGAAACACCATATATTTT	CASSLARDSGNTIYF
19	.	TRBV28	TRBJ2-1	TRBD2	TGTGCCAGCAGTTTACTTCATTCCGGGACTAGCGGGGACTACAATGAGCAGTTCTTC	CASSLLHSGTSGDYNEQFF
16	few	TRBV30	TRBJ2-5	TRBD2	TGTGCCTGGAGTCCGGGACTAGCGGGGATTGGCGAGACCCAGTACTTC	CAWSPGLAGIGETQYF
12	.	TRBV30	TRBJ1-2	.	TGTGCCTGGAGTGAGACAGTTCCGGGCTACACCTTC	CAWSETVPGYTF
18	few	TRBV7-9	TRBJ2-7	TRBD2	TGTGCCAGCAGCTCCCCTACTGGGGACCTAGCGGGAAATAGCGAGCAGTACTTC	CASSSPTGDLAGNSEQYF
14	few	TRBV2	TRBJ1-1	.	TGTGCCAGCAGGTCTCCCCAGGGGTATGGTGAAGCTTTCTTT	CASRSPQGYGEAFF
14	.	TRBV7-2	TRBJ1-2	.	TGTGCCAGCAGCTCCCGAGAGGGATCGGATGGCTACACCTTC	CASSSREGSDGYTF
13	.	TRBV9	TRBJ1-2	.	TGTGCCAGCAGTGTCGAACAGGGACATGGCTACACCTTC	CASSVEQGHGYTF
15	.	TRBV7-2	TRBJ1-5	.	TGTGCCAGCAGCTTAGCTCTACAGGGTAGACAGCCCCAGCATTTT	CASSLALQGRQPQHF
14	.	TRBV10-3	TRBJ1-5	.	TGTGCCATCAGCCCGACAGGAAACAATCAGCCCCAGCATTTT	CAISPTGNNQPQHF
16	.	TRBV28	TRBJ2-2	.	TGTGCCAGCAGTTTGCCGGATGCGGCGAACACCGGGGAGCTGTTTTTT	CASSLPDAANTGELFF
21	.	TRBV10-3	TRBJ1-5	TRBD1	TGTGCCATCAGTGCCGCTGCACCGGGACAGGGGGCAGGTAGAGGCAATCAGCCCCAGCATTTT	CAISAAAPGQGAGRGNQPQHF
13	.	TRBV11-3	TRBJ2-7	.	TGTGCCAGCAGCTTGGGGAGAGAGTACGAGCAGTACTTC	CASSLGREYEQYF
15	few	TRBV28	TRBJ1-2	.	TGTGCCAGCTGGGCAGGGCCCTCCCTTAACTATGGCTACACCTTC	CASWAGPSLNYGYTF
13	.	TRBV2	TRBJ2-1	TRBD2	TGTGCCAGCACCCGGACTAGCGGAAATGAGCAGTTCTTC	CASTRTSGNEQFF
14	.	TRBV7-2	TRBJ1-1	.	TGTGCCAGCAGCTTAGTGGGCATGAACACTGAAGCTTTCTTT	CASSLVGMNTEAFF
13	.	TRBV5-1	TRBJ2-7	TRBD2	TGCGCCAGCAGCTTGGGAACTAGCGACGAGCAGTACTTC	CASSLGTSDEQYF
16	.	TRBV7-2	TRBJ2-3	.	TGTGCCAGCAGCCCTTATGGTGCCGGGAGCTTGGATACGCAGTATTTT	CASSPYGAGSLDTQYF
19	.	TRBV7-9	TRBJ2-7	TRBD2	TGTGCCAGCAGCTTATTCCTGGGACTAGCGGGGTTTAGCTCCTACGAGCAGTACTTC	CASSLFLGLAGFSSYEQYF
13	.	TRBV7-2	TRBJ1-1	.	TGTGCCAGCAGCTCGTCGTTGAACACTGAAGCTTTCTTT	CASSSSLNTEAFF
13	once	TRBV7-3	TRBJ2-1	TRBD2	TGTGCCAGCAGCTCACTAGCGGGTGATGAGCAGTTCTTC	CASSSLAGDEQFF
17	few	TRBV27	TRBJ2-1	TRBD2	TGTGCCAGCACGGAAGGGACTAGCGGGAGTTCCTACAATGAGCAGTTCTTC	CASTEGTSGSSYNEQFF
13	.	TRBV19	TRBJ2-7	.	TGTGCCAGTAGCAGGGGGGTCGCGTACGAGCAGTACTTC	CASSRGVAYEQYF
14	.	TRBV27	TRBJ2-1	.	TGTGCCAGCAGTCTCTTCGGAGGGGTGAATGAGCAGTTCTTC	CASSLFGGVNEQFF
19	.	TRBV28	TRBJ2-1	TRBD1	TGCGCCACCTCCTCTAGGTCAGGGGGAGATGGTGCCCGCATCAATGAGCAGTTCTTC	CATSSRSGGDGARINEQFF
17	.	TRBV4-3	TRBJ2-3	TRBD1	TGCGCCAGCAGCCAAGCCACAGGGGCGATGAACACAGATACGCAGTATTTT	CASSQATGAMNTDTQYF
16	.	TRBV7-9	TRBJ1-1	.	TGTGCCAGCAGCTTAAGGGCAGGGAAGGGGAACACTGAAGCTTTCTTT	CASSLRAGKGNTEAFF
11	.	TRBV19	TRBJ1-2	.	TGTGCCAGTACGGGAAACTATGGCTACACCTTC	CASTGNYGYTF
16	.	TRBV28	TRBJ2-5	TRBD1	TGTGCCAGCAGTTTGACAGTCAGGGACAGCCAAGAGACCCAGTACTTC	CASSLTVRDSQETQYF
14	.	TRBV5-1	TRBJ1-3	.	TGCGCCAGCAGCTTTGGAGACTCTGGAAACACCATATATTTT	CASSFGDSGNTIYF
15	few	TRBV6-5	TRBJ1-5	TRBD1	TGTGCCAGCAGGGATACAGGGGGAGGGAATCAGCCCCAGCATTTT	CASRDTGGGNQPQHF
14	once	TRBV5-5	TRBJ2-7	.	TGTGCCAGCAGCTTGGAGGGGTGGGGAAACGAGCAGTACTTC	CASSLEGWGNEQYF
13	.	TRBV6-5	TRBJ2-7	.	TGTGCCAGCAGTTCTCAGGGATTGGTCGAGCAGTACTTC	CASSSQGLVEQYF
22	.	TRBV7-3	TRBJ2-1	TRBD2	TGTGCCAGCAGCCTTGCCGGAGGGGCGGGAGGGCCCGGGGCTAGTGCCTACAATGAGCAGTTCTTC	CASSLAGGAGGPGASAYNEQFF
17	many	TRBV4-3	TRBJ1-1	TRBD1	TGCGCCAGCAGCCAGGAACCGGGACAGGGACCGTTTACTGAAGCTTTCTTT	CASSQEPGQGPFTEAFF
16	few	TRBV5-1	TRBJ1-1	TRBD1	TGCGCCAGCAGCTTGCAGGACAGGGATTCGTACACTGAAGCTTTCTTT	CASSLQDRDSYTEAFF
14	.	TRBV28	TRBJ2-3	.	TGTGCCAGTGGGCAACGGGGGGCCACAGATACGCAGTATTTT	CASGQRGATDTQYF
16	.	TRBV4-2	TRBJ2-5	.	TGTGCCAGCAGCCAAGGCGGACAGACCACACAAGAGACCCAGTACTTC	CASSQGGQTTQETQYF
13	.	TRBV11-2	TRBJ2-3	.	TGTGCCAGCAGCCCCGATCGGGGGGATACGCAGTATTTT	CASSPDRGDTQYF
16	few	TRBV5-1	TRBJ2-5	TRBD2	TGCGCCAGCAGCTTGACGGGACTAGCGGTACAAGAGACCCAGTACTTC	CASSLTGLAVQETQYF
16	once	TRBV4-2	TRBJ1-4	.	TGTGCCAGCAGCCAGGGTGACTCTGGCCGCTTTGAAAAACTGTTTTTT	CASSQGDSGRFEKLFF
15	.	TRBV5-5	TRBJ1-2	.	TGTGCCAGCAGCTTGGTTTGGCGGGCCGATTTTGGCTACACCTTC	CASSLVWRADFGYTF
15	few	TRBV10-3	TRBJ2-1	.	TGTGCCATCAGCACGACAGGACTTCGTCGGAATGAGCAGTTCTTC	CAISTTGLRRNEQFF
14	few	TRBV6-6	TRBJ2-7	.	TGTGCCAGCAGTTCCGGACACGTCTCCTACGAGCAGTACTTC	CASSSGHVSYEQYF
12	.	TRBV28	TRBJ2-3	.	TGTGCCAGCAGTTCTGACTCAGATACGCAGTATTTT	CASSSDSDTQYF